The next 26 T cell receptor beta chains were all read from a single sample in a study of regulatory T cells in long-lasting Graves disease. CDR3 regions were amplified by Arm-PCR using iRepertoire HTBI primers to build TCR beta libraries. TCRdb re-called the multiplex PCR reads through MiXCR, storing one row per CDR3 protein. This table holds hundreds of thousands of distinct CDR3 sequences, about 20% found once. The time point: persistent/refractory GD, antithyroid drugs over 5 years with positive TRAb. PBMC RNA was the source of the TCR library. The source was peripheral blood mononuclear cells (PBMCs), collected when the disease was refractory, from a patient treated with antithyroid drugs. All receptors come from a female donor with Graves disease.

This clonotype occurred a few times. The chain carries TRBV29-1 and TRBJ2-2; D possibly corresponds to TRBD2 (6 bases). Trimming removed 2 bases from V and 3 bases from J, with 10 bases in between. The CDR3 spans 14 residues. Germline lookup yields CDR1 SQVTM and CDR2 ANQGSEA. CDR3 nucleotide sequence: TGCAGCGTTGAAACGGGGGTTGACACCGGGGAGCTGTTTTTT. Its translation: CSVETGVDTGELFF.

This clonotype occurred a few times. V and J are TRBV28 and TRBJ2-2; 9 positions match TRBD1. This CDR3 contains 16 residues. In germline, CDR1 is MDHEN, CDR2 SYDVKM. V was pared by 7 bases and J by 1 base, with 7 bases of the junction left unmatched. The chain's CDR3 is CASTVAGQGNTGELFF. The CDR3 region has the DNA TGTGCCAGCACCGTCGCGGGACAGGGGAACACCGGGGAGCTGTTTTTT.

Many counts were recorded for this clonotype. The chain combines TRBV5-1 with TRBJ1-1; D remains ambiguous. Trimming left V 4 bases short and J 1 base short, with 8 bases between. The CDR3 is made up of 13 amino acids. Germline CDR1 and CDR2: SGHRS and YFSETQ. In DNA form, the CDR3 reads TGCGCCAGCAGCGACGAACGGAACACTGAAGCTTTCTTT. Its translation: CASSDERNTEAFF.

The chain combines TRBV11-2 with TRBJ2-3, with 9 bases that match TRBD1. V dropped 5 bases and J dropped 3; count of bases not matched to a gene: 6. This CDR3 contains 15 residues. CDR1 and CDR2 from the germline V gene are SGHAT and FQNNGV. The CDR3 is CASSPGTGRTDTQYF. The DNA for the CDR3 is TGTGCCAGCAGCCCCGGGACAGGGCGGACAGATACGCAGTATTTT. Full variable domain (missing parts from reference TRBV11-2 and TRBJ2-3): EAGVAQSPRYKIIEKRQSVAFWCNPISGHATLYWYQQILGQGPKLLIQFQNNGVVDDSQLPKDRFSAERLKGVDSTLKIQPAKLEDSAVYLCASSPGTGRTDTQYFGPGTRLTVL.

On this clonotype: Only one base separates this from a far larger clonotype, so it likely reflects a read error. The CDR3 DNA reads as TGTGCCAGCAATGAAATGGGACGCACCTACGAGCAGTACTTC. This encodes CASNEMGRTYEQYF. The chain combines TRBV2 with TRBJ2-1; D possibly uses TRBD1 or TRBD2 (5 bases each). The J call may be incorrect, as the DNA end agrees better with TRBJ2-7. This CDR3 is built from 14 residues. Germline V gene lookup returns CDR1 SNHLY and CDR2 FYNNEI.

In its sample, this clonotype was seen many times. The chain couples TRBV6-5 to TRBJ2-5; D is ambiguous. The CDR3 loop spans 13 amino acids. Deletions cut 0 bases from V and 3 bases from J, with 5 bases between. The germline V gene has CDR1 MNHEY and CDR2 SVGAGI. In DNA form, the CDR3 reads TGTGCCAGCAGTTACTCTCCAGAAGAGACCCAGTACTTC. It specifies CASSYSPEETQYF.

The chain is built from TRBV28 and TRBJ2-7, with a possible D match to TRBD2 (6 bases). The V end lost 4 bases, the J end lost 5 bases, and 21 bases lay between the germline ends. CDR3 length: 16 residues. Germline V gene lookup returns CDR1 MDHEN and CDR2 SYDVKM. The CDR3 loop reads CASSSSDRGLTHEQYF. CDR3 nucleotides: TGTGCCAGCAGTTCATCGGACCGGGGACTTACCCACGAGCAGTACTTC. The variable domain in full, with the rest retrieved from reference TRBV28 and TRBJ2-7, is DVKVTQSSRYLVKRTGEKVFLECVQDMDHENMFWYRQDPGLGLRLIYFSYDVKMKEKGDIPEGYSVSREKKERFSLILESASTNQTSMYLCASSSSDRGLTHEQYFGPGTRLTVT.

V is TRBV10-3 and J is TRBJ1-4; D call uncertain. CDR3 length equals 12 residues. Trimming removed 3 bases from V and 4 bases from J, with 3 bases in between. Per the germline V gene, CDR1 is ENHRY and CDR2 is SYGVKD. CDR3 region: CAISDRNEKLFF. In nucleotides, the CDR3 is TGTGCCATCAGTGACCGTAATGAAAAACTGTTTTTT.

The chain joins TRBV12-3 or TRBV12-4 to TRBJ2-2; D gene uncertain. Trimming left V 4 bases short and J 4 bases short, with 16 bases between. The CDR3 covers 16 residues. CDR3: CASSSSGPAPTGELFF. CDR3 DNA: TGTGCCAGCAGTTCCTCCGGGCCGGCCCCCACCGGGGAGCTGTTTTTT.

This clonotype was recorded at least ten times. J is TRBJ1-5 and V is TRBV27, with D unresolved. The CDR3 is 15 residues long. Germline CDR1 and CDR2: MNHEY and SMNVEV (reference sequence). V was clipped by 3 bases and J by 2 bases, with 11 bases between them. CDR3 residues: CASSLVGWGNQPQHF. CDR3 DNA sequence: TGTGCCAGCAGTTTGGTGGGTTGGGGCAATCAGCCCCAGCATTTT.

This clonotype has only a few counts. The V gene is TRBV30, the J gene TRBJ2-7; 9 positions agree with TRBD1. Germline V gene lookup returns CDR1 GTSNPN and CDR2 SVGIG (reference sequence). With 5 bases clipped from V and 1 base from J, the junction kept 6 bases outside the gene matches. This CDR3 is 14 amino acids long. The CDR3 nucleotides read TGTGCCTGGGGGGTGGGACAGGGATCCTACGAGCAGTACTTC. Translated: CAWGVGQGSYEQYF.

This chain joins TRBV6-1 and TRBJ2-1; D uncertain. Between the trimmed V and J ends, which lost 7 bases and 0 bases, there was a span of 10 bases. Germline V gene sequence: CDR1 MNHNS, CDR2 SASEGT. This CDR3 region has 14 residues. DNA of the CDR3: TGTGCCAGCAAACCTAGGAGCTCCTACAATGAGCAGTTCTTC. Its protein product is CASKPRSSYNEQFF.

The rearrangement joins TRBV6-5 to TRBJ1-4; 8 bases agree with TRBD1. Germline V gives CDR1 MNHEY, CDR2 SVGAGI. The CDR3 spans 14 residues. With 2 bases clipped from V and 8 bases from J, the junction kept 4 bases outside the gene matches. The CDR3 spells CASSYDRGGEKLFF. In DNA form, the CDR3 reads TGTGCCAGCAGTTACGACAGGGGAGGAGAAAAACTGTTTTTT.

This clonotype occurred a few times. The rearrangement links TRBV20-1 to TRBJ2-7; TRBD1 or TRBD2 may be the D gene (5 bases each). The germline gives CDR1 DFQATT, CDR2 SNEGSKA (reference sequence). This CDR3 has 14 amino acids. V lost 0 bases and J 2 bases, leaving 11 bases between the germline ends. CDR3 amino acids: CSARDRGRPYEQYF. The DNA of the CDR3 is TGCAGTGCTAGAGATCGGGGCCGACCCTACGAGCAGTACTTC.

This clonotype appeared many times. V gene TRBV7-3 combines with J gene TRBJ2-1, with D possibly called TRBD1 or TRBD2 (6 bases each). V lost 1 base and J 4 bases, leaving 14 bases between the germline ends. From germline, CDR1 is SGHTA and CDR2 FQGTGA. This CDR3 is built from 16 residues. The DNA for the CDR3 is TGTGCCAGCAGCTTAAGGTCCGGGGGCGAATACAATGAGCAGTTCTTC. This codes for CASSLRSGGEYNEQFF.

The chain joins TRBV20-1 to TRBJ2-7; 11 bases map to TRBD2. The V gene's germline CDR1 is DFQATT and CDR2 SNEGSKA (reference sequence). With V trimmed by 4 bases and J by 3 bases, 5 bases remained unmatched. There are 14 residues in the CDR3. CDR3 sequence reads: CSAKYSGRDYEQYF. CDR3 nucleotides: TGCAGTGCTAAGTATAGCGGGAGGGACTACGAGCAGTACTTC.

This clonotype has a handful of counts. The gene calls are TRBV19 and TRBJ1-5, with no clear D. CDR1 is LNHDA and CDR2 is SQIVND in the germline V gene (reference sequence). The CDR3 sequence is 13 residues long. V lost 2 bases to trimming and J lost 6 bases, with 8 bases between them. In DNA, the CDR3 is TGTGCCAGTAGTATAAATTCCGGTCAGCCCCAGCATTTT. Protein: CASSINSGQPQHF.

This sequence joins TRBV29-1 and TRBJ1-1, with a possible D match to TRBD1 (6 bases). V dropped 6 bases and J dropped 5 bases, with 16 bases sitting between them. Germline lookup yields CDR1 SQVTM and CDR2 ANQGSEA. The length of the CDR3 is 13 residues. CDR3 loop: CSVQGTSGTEAFF. The CDR3 coding sequence is TGCAGCGTGCAAGGGACAAGCGGGACTGAAGCTTTCTTT.

Ten or more counts support this clonotype. V is TRBV2 and J is TRBJ1-1; D is undetermined. CDR1 and CDR2 from the germline V gene are SNHLY and FYNNEI. Trimming took 5 bases from V and 7 from J, leaving 14 bases between them. The CDR3 sequence is 13 residues long. CDR3 sequence (DNA): TGTGCCAGCAGTACCCAGAGAGGGAGTGAAGCTTTCTTT. This translates into CASSTQRGSEAFF.

This chain joins TRBV6-5 and TRBJ1-3; D gene uncertain. Deletions cut 2 bases from V and 0 bases from J, with 20 bases between. The CDR3 is 19 amino acids. The germline V gene has CDR1 MNHEY and CDR2 SVGAGI. Written as DNA, the CDR3 is TGTGCCAGCAGTTACAGCCCCACCCTTGAATCCCGCTCTGGAAACACCATATATTTT. It encodes CASSYSPTLESRSGNTIYF.

In this sample, this clonotype turned up many times. The chain is built from TRBV24-1 and TRBJ1-5, with 8 bases matching TRBD1. The V and J ends lost 10 bases and 4 bases, in that order; junction bases with no gene match: 8. Germline CDR1 is KGHDR and CDR2 is SFDVKD. This CDR3 spans 14 amino acids. The chain's CDR3 is CATRQGKENQPQHF. The CDR3 coding sequence is TGTGCCACTCGACAGGGGAAGGAAAATCAGCCCCAGCATTTT.

The chain links TRBV14 to TRBJ2-1; D is undetermined. Germline V gene data show CDR1 as SGHDN and CDR2 as FVKESK. CDR3 length equals 16 residues. Trimming took 2 bases from V and 5 from J, leaving 16 bases between them. The CDR3 protein is CASSQLEGWSNNEQFF. The CDR3 DNA sequence: TGTGCCAGCAGCCAACTCGAAGGTTGGTCTAACAATGAGCAGTTCTTC.

There are a few counts of this clonotype. This chain joins TRBV14 and TRBJ2-7; D assignment may be TRBD1 or TRBD2 (5 bases each). V lost 3 bases to trimming and J lost 3 bases, with 15 bases between them. The CDR3 is 15 residues long. The germline V gene has CDR1 SGHDN and CDR2 FVKESK. The CDR3 nucleotides are TGTGCCAGCAGCCACCGGGACCGGGAATTCTACGAGCAGTACTTC. Amino acids: CASSHRDREFYEQYF.

This clonotype came up many times. This rearrangement joins TRBV28 to TRBJ2-4, with 9 bases identical to TRBD1. The J segment lost 5 bases and the V segment lost 5 bases, leaving 7 bases of the junction unmatched. The germline gives CDR1 MDHEN, CDR2 SYDVKM. The CDR3 runs 15 residues. CDR3 sequence (DNA): TGTGCCAGCAGTACCGCAGGACAGGGGCAAAACATTCAGTACTTC. It translates to CASSTAGQGQNIQYF. Based on the CDR3 plus reference TRBV28 and TRBJ2-4, the full variable domain is DVKVTQSSRYLVKRTGEKVFLECVQDMDHENMFWYRQDPGLGLRLIYFSYDVKMKEKGDIPEGYSVSREKKERFSLILESASTNQTSMYLCASSTAGQGQNIQYFGAGTRLSVL.

As to this clonotype: With a much larger clone just one base away, this may be a read error. Here the CDR3 omits its conserved ending phenylalanine or tryptophan, so a read error is the likely source. The chain links TRBV7-3 to TRBJ2-7; D is uncertain. Germline loops: CDR1 SGHTA, CDR2 FQGTGA. This CDR3 contains 13 residues. The V gene lost 0 bases and the J gene lost 5 bases, with 8 bases spanning the gap. The CDR3 region has the DNA TGTGCCAGCAGCTTAACCTTGTGGGACGAGCAGTACCTC. Amino acids: CASSLTLWDEQYL.

This clonotype came up many times. This sequence joins TRBV28 and TRBJ2-6; D is unresolved. The length of the CDR3 is 18 residues. CDR1 is MDHEN, CDR2 SYDVKM, per germline. V lost 3 bases and J lost 0, with 15 bases in between. The CDR3 sequence: CASSFGTILGSGANVLTF. The CDR3, as DNA: TGTGCCAGCAGTTTTGGTACAATATTGGGCTCTGGGGCCAACGTCCTGACTTTC.